The 7 T cell receptor delta chains listed next were all sequenced from one sample in a study of gamma-delta chains in newborns, infants, children. TCRdb reanalysed the reads with CATT. The sample lists roughly 5,400 delta-chain clones; 3% to 4% were seen once. The sequencing input was blood. The source of these receptors is a child who was a newborn, infant or young child, either healthy, febrile or measles-vaccinated (not recorded which).

This clone was counted between two and nine times. This chain links TRDV2 with TRDJ1; 10 nucleotides agree with TRDD3. V lost 2 bases, J lost 2 bases, and 4 bases stayed unmatched. Germline V gives CDR1 GEAIGNYY, CDR2 EKD. CDR3 length equals 15 residues. CDR3 residues: CACDKILGDTDKLIF. In DNA, the CDR3 is TGTGCCTGTGACAAAATACTGGGGGATACCGATAAACTCATCTTT.

This clone has just a few counts. The chain uses TRDV2 and TRDJ1; 9 bases align to TRDD3. Germline loops: CDR1 GEAIGNYY, CDR2 EKD. V shed 0 bases and J 0 bases; nucleotides not matched to a gene: 4. The CDR3 sequence is 16 residues long. This CDR3 reads CACDTVGIRHTDKLIF. As DNA, the CDR3 is TGTGCCTGTGACACCGTGGGGATACGTCACACCGATAAACTCATCTTT.

This clone has more than one count but fewer than ten. The chain is built from TRAV29/DV5 and TRDJ1; D is unclear. V lost 0 bases and J lost 0, with 6 bases in between. CDR1 and CDR2 from the germline V gene are NSMFDY and ISSIKDK. CDR3 size: 13 residues. The CDR3 DNA reads TGTGCAGCAAGCGTTATGTACACCGATAAACTCATCTTT. As protein: CAASVMYTDKLIF.

By share of the sample, this clone is large. At the DNA level, this CDR3 is encoded by other sequences in the same sample as well. The chain combines TRDV2 with TRDJ2, with 10 bases identical to TRDD3. Trimming took 3 bases from V and 5 from J; bases not matched to a gene: 2. The CDR3 sequence is 14 residues long. Germline-derived CDR1 and CDR2 are GEAIGNYY and EKD. Written as DNA, the CDR3 is TGTGCCTGTGACCTACTGGGGGATACAGCACAACTCTTCTTT. Its protein is CACDLLGDTAQLFF.

This clone was observed a few times. This may arise from a read error, as a much more abundant clone is one base away. This sample also contains other DNA sequences that code for the same CDR3. The genes are TRDV2 and TRDJ3, with TRDD3 matching over 13 bases. V lost 0 bases to trimming and J lost 0 bases; unmatched junction nucleotides: 4. CDR1 and CDR2 from the germline V gene are GEAIGNYY and EKD. This CDR3 has 20 amino acids. CDR3 loop: CACDTVLGDTGSWDTRQMFF. The CDR3 DNA follows: TGTGCCTGTGACACCGTACTGGGGGATACGGGCTCCTGGGACACCCGACAGATGTTTTTC.

This clone was seen only a few times. CDR3 amino acids: CACDTADTIPSWDTRQMFF. CDR3 sequence (DNA): TGTGCCTGTGACACCGCGGATACGATACCTAGCTGGGACACCCGACAGATGTTTTTC. The chain combines TRDV2 with TRDJ3; 7 bases line up with TRDD3. There are 19 residues in the CDR3. CDR1 and CDR2 (germline): GEAIGNYY, EKD. Trimming removed 0 bases from V and 3 bases from J; junction bases left unmatched: 10.

In the case of this clone: Being one base from a much bigger clone, this may be a read error. The gene calls are TRDV2 and TRDJ3; 9 bases line up with TRDD3. There are 18 residues in the CDR3. The germline V gene encodes CDR1 GEAIGNYY and CDR2 EKD. V shed 2 bases and J 0 bases; nucleotides not matched to a gene: 4. The CDR3 protein is CACDSIGGYSWDTRQMFF. The CDR3 nucleotides read TGTGCCTGTGACAGTATTGGGGGATACTCCTGGGACACCCGACAGATGTTTTTC.